A single sample gave rise to the 14 T cell receptor beta chains below, sequenced in a study of Ad26.COV2.S vaccination and SARS-CoV-2 variants. Sequenced by immunoSEQ multiplex PCR; TCRdb stores in-frame clones only, minus some. Of some 500,000 clones listed, 89% are singletons. Specified treatment: roughly 20 received Ad26.COV2.S at low or high dose, single or two shots; several received placebo; per-sample allocation not given. The investigators took samples on day 63 after the first vaccine or placebo injection. This specimen was peripheral blood, taken in a trial of Ad26.COV2.S vaccine versus placebo. The receptors derive from a person aged 18 to 65 who received the Ad26.COV2.S COVID-19 vaccine or a placebo.

This clone occurred a few times. V usage is TRBV11-2 and J usage is TRBJ1-1; D is unresolved. Trimming removed 5 bases at V and 5 bases at J, with 18 bases between. The germline gives CDR1 SGHAT, CDR2 FQNNGV. CDR3 length: 15 amino acids. CDR3 region: CASSPPSGLGTEAFF. CDR3 coding DNA: TGTGCCAGCAGCCCCCCTTCTGGCTTGGGGACTGAAGCTTTCTTT.

The chain combines TRBV5-4 with TRBJ2-5, with D uncertain. This CDR3 spans 16 amino acids. The germline V gene has CDR1 SGHNT and CDR2 YYREEE (reference sequence). Trimming left V 1 base short and J 0 bases short, with 13 bases between. The CDR3 sequence: CASSLSAAIDQETQYF. The CDR3 bases are TGTGCCAGCAGCTTGTCGGCAGCGATAGACCAAGAGACCCAGTACTTC.

A few counts support this clone. The gene calls are TRBV10-3 and TRBJ2-2; the match to TRBD1 covers 7 bases. This CDR3 region has 15 residues. J gave up 2 bases and V 10 bases, and 10 bases lay outside the gene matches. Germline V lookup: CDR1 ENHRY, CDR2 SYGVKD. The CDR3 region has the DNA TGTGCCACTAGGGACAGCAGGAACAACACCGGGGAGCTGTTTTTT. Translated, it gives CATRDSRNNTGELFF.

V is TRBV11-3 and J is TRBJ1-2, with D possibly being TRBD1 (5 bases). V was clipped by 3 bases and J by 4 bases, with 9 bases between them. This CDR3 is built from 13 residues. Germline V CDR1 and CDR2: SGHNT, YENEEA. Here the CDR3 DNA reads TGTGCCAGCAGCTTGGGCGGGACCTATGGCTACACCTTC. Protein product: CASSLGGTYGYTF.

The chain joins TRBV2 to TRBJ1-2; D remains unclear. Germline CDR1 reads SNHLY; CDR2 reads FYNNEI. The V and J ends lost 4 bases and 2 bases respectively, with 8 bases between them. The CDR3 is 13 residues long. CDR3 coding DNA: TGTGCCAGCAGTGCGGGCAGAAACTATGGCTACACCTTC. It specifies CASSAGRNYGYTF.

The rearrangement joins TRBV27 to TRBJ1-1; D is perhaps TRBD1 (5 bases). Trimming removed 4 bases at V and 1 base at J, with 10 bases between. Germline V CDR1 and CDR2: MNHEY, SMNVEV (reference sequence). This CDR3 comprises 14 residues. CDR3 DNA: TGTGCCAGCAGTTCAAGGGACGGGAACACTGAAGCTTTCTTT. Protein product: CASSSRDGNTEAFF.

V gene TRBV11-2 combines with J gene TRBJ2-5, with 7 bases fitting TRBD2. V was pared by 3 bases and J by 5 bases, with 3 bases of the junction left unmatched. The CDR3 covers 13 residues. Germline V gene lookup returns CDR1 SGHAT and CDR2 FQNNGV. CDR3 sequence (DNA): TGTGCCAGCAGCTTCTTTAGCGGGGAGACCCAGTACTTC. Residues: CASSFFSGETQYF.

J is TRBJ2-5 and V is TRBV6-5; D is possibly TRBD2 (5 bases). CDR1 and CDR2 from the germline V gene are MNHEY and SVGAGI. V shed 4 bases and J shed 5 bases, with 14 bases lying between them. There are 14 residues in the CDR3. The CDR3 protein is CASSSITKRETQYF. CDR3 nucleotide sequence: TGTGCCAGCAGTTCCATTACTAAGCGGGAGACCCAGTACTTC.

This sequence joins TRBV9 and TRBJ2-2, with TRBD2 matching 15 bases. This CDR3 has 18 amino acids. Germline V gives CDR1 SGDLS, CDR2 YYNGEE. V lost 4 bases, J lost 6 bases, and 10 bases stayed unmatched. The CDR3 spells CASSLRGLAGGKAGELFF. The CDR3 bases are TGTGCCAGCAGCCTCCGGGGACTAGCGGGAGGAAAAGCCGGGGAGCTGTTTTTT.

In its sample, this clone was seen once. This chain joins TRBV29-1 and TRBJ2-7; TRBD1 agrees at 9 bases. V lost 3 bases and J lost 5; bases outside the gene matches: 5. The germline V gene encodes CDR1 SQVTM and CDR2 ANQGSEA. This CDR3 contains 13 residues. CDR3 protein: CSVDGTGPNEQYF. DNA of the CDR3: TGCAGCGTTGATGGGACAGGGCCCAACGAGCAGTACTTC.

The rearrangement joins TRBV6-5 to TRBJ1-5, with no clear D. With 7 bases removed from V and 7 bases from J, the gap between germline ends came to 14 bases. This CDR3 is 13 amino acids long. Germline V gene sequence: CDR1 MNHEY, CDR2 SVGAGI. The CDR3 DNA reads as TGTGCCAGCACCTCGGCACTGGGACAGCCCCAGCATTTT. Its translation is CASTSALGQPQHF.

This clone is a singleton in its sample. This chain connects TRBV12-5 to TRBJ1-6, with a tentative D call TRBD1 (6 bases). Germline assignment: CDR1 LGHNT and CDR2 FRNRAP. CDR3 length equals 17 residues. Trimming shortened V by 2 bases and J by 4 bases, and 15 bases separated the two germline ends. CDR3 sequence (DNA): TGTGCTAGTGGTTTGATTTGGACAGCTTCTTATAATTCACCCCTCCACTTT. This translates into CASGLIWTASYNSPLHF.

The chain uses TRBV15 and TRBJ1-2; TRBD1 aligns across 10 bases. The CDR3 consists of 16 residues. Per germline, CDR1 LNHNV and CDR2 YYDKDF (reference sequence). J was trimmed by 1 base and V by 1 base; bases with no gene match: 3. The CDR3 DNA reads TGTGCCACCAGCAGAGCCGGGACAGGGGATAACTATGGCTACACCTTC. This codes for CATSRAGTGDNYGYTF.

This chain connects TRBV4-3 to TRBJ2-2; D may be TRBD1 (6 bases). The length of the CDR3 is 15 residues. CDR1 and CDR2 (germline): LGHNA, YSLEER. V was clipped by 0 bases and J by 6 bases, with 11 bases between them. The CDR3 nucleotides are TGCGCCAGCAGCCAAGAGCAGGGGCCCCCCGGGGAGCTGTTTTTT. Translating gives CASSQEQGPPGELFF.